This TCR beta chain was recorded in a study of T cell repertoires in cytomegalovirus infection. About the study: Signatures in public TCR beta sequences pointed to both CMV infection and matching HLA type.

This clonotype has ten or more counts. A single record per CDR3 protein comes from TCRdb applying MiXCR to the reads. The table has fewer than 700,000 distinct CDR3 sequences, around 24% seen once; the top ten hold 8%. The germline V and J ends were trimmed by 2 bases and 0 bases, with 13 bases remaining between them. Germline CDR1 reads LGHNA; CDR2 reads YSLEER. The CDR3 runs to 17 residues. The sequence was obtained from a human donor in good health (CMV status not recorded). Some clones in this sample may be carry-over from other donors' samples. J is TRBJ1-4 and V is TRBV4-3; D gene uncertain. Sequenced input: CD8+ T cells from PBMCs. In DNA form, the CDR3 reads TGCGCCAGCAGCCAACCACCCTACGGAGCAACTAATGAAAAACTGTTTTTT. Its protein is CASSQPPYGATNEKLFF.